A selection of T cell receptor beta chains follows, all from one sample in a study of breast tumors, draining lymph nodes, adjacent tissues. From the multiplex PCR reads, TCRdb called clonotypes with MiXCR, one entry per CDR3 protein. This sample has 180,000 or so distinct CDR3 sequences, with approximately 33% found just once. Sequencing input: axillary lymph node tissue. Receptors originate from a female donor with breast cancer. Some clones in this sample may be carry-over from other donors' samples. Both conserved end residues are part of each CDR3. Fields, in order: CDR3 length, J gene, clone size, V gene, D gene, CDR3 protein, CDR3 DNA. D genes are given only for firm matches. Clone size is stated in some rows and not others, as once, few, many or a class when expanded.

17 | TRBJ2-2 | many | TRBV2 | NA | CASSRAGGPWNTGELFF | TGTGCCAGCAGTCGGGCTGGAGGGCCGTGGAACACCGGGGAGCTGTTTTTT
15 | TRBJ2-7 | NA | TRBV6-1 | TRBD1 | CASSESTGVMYEQYF | TGTGCCAGCAGTGAATCGACAGGGGTTATGTACGAGCAGTACTTC
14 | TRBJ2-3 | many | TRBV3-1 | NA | CASSRRGSSDTQYF | TGTGCCAGCAGCCGAAGAGGGTCCTCGGATACGCAGTATTTT
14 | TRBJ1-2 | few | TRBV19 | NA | CASRGDVPNYGYPF | TGTGCCAGTAGAGGGGACGTCCCTAACTATGGCTACCCCTTC
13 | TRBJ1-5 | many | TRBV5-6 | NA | CASSLSRVQPQHF | TGTGCCAGCAGCTTGTCTCGGGTTCAGCCCCAGCATTTT
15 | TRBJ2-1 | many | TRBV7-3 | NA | CASSPSSASVNEQFF | TGTGCCAGCAGCCCCTCCTCGGCGTCAGTCAATGAGCAGTTCTTC
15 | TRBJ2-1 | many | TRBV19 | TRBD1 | CASSRAGQGYNEQFF | TGTGCCAGTAGTCGGGCGGGACAGGGTTACAATGAGCAGTTCTTC
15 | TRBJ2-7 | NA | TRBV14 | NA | CASTRGEGRGYEQYF | TGTGCCAGCACCCGGGGCGAAGGGCGCGGGTACGAGCAGTACTTC
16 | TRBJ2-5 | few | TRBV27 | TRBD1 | CASRVSWDSQQETQYF | TGTGCCAGCAGGGTTTCTTGGGACAGCCAGCAGGAGACCCAGTACTTC
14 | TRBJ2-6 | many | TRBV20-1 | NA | CSARQGSGANVLTF | TGCAGTGCTAGGCAGGGTTCTGGGGCCAACGTCCTGACTTTC
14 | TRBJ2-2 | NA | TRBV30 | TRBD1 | CAWSAGTATGELFF | TGTGCCTGGAGTGCCGGGACAGCCACCGGGGAGCTGTTTTTT
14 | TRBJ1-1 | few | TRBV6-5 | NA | CASSREGSGTEAFF | TGTGCCAGCAGTAGAGAAGGGTCCGGGACTGAAGCTTTCTTT
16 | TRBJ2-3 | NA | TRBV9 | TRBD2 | CASAQVASGATDTQYF | TGTGCCAGCGCCCAGGTGGCTAGCGGGGCTACAGATACGCAGTATTTT
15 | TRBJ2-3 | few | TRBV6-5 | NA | CASSHRRGSTDTQYF | TGTGCCAGCAGTCACCGGCGGGGAAGCACAGATACGCAGTATTTT
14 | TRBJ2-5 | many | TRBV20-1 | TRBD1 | CSASSGGWRQTQYF | TGCAGTGCTAGCTCAGGGGGCTGGAGGCAGACCCAGTACTTC
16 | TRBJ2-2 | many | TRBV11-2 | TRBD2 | CASSKRASGTTGELFF | TGTGCCAGCAGCAAGAGGGCTAGCGGAACCACCGGGGAGCTGTTTTTT
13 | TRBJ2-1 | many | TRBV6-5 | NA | CASSIPPGDEQFF | TGTGCCAGCAGTATCCCACCGGGGGATGAGCAGTTCTTC
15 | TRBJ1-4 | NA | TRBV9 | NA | CASSVESAFNEKLFF | TGTGCCAGCAGCGTTGAAAGCGCTTTTAATGAAAAACTGTTTTTT
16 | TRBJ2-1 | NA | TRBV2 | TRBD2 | CASNRYGLAGVNEQFF | TGTGCCAGCAATCGGTATGGGTTAGCGGGGGTCAATGAGCAGTTCTTC
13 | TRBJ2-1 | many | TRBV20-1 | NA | CSASLVEYNEQFF | TGCAGTGCTAGTCTCGTTGAGTACAATGAGCAGTTCTTC
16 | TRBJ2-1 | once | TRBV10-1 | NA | CASSGPRGRSYNEQFF | TGCGCCAGCAGTGGGCCTCGGGGGCGATCCTACAATGAGCAGTTCTTC
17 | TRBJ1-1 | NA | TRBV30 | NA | CAWSVHPPWGANTEAFF | TGTGCCTGGAGTGTACACCCTCCGTGGGGGGCGAACACTGAAGCTTTCTTT
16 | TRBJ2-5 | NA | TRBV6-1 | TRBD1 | CASNSRTGGGGETQYF | TGTGCCAGCAACTCCCGGACAGGGGGCGGAGGGGAGACCCAGTACTTC
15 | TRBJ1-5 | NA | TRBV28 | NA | CASTLHGIGAQPQHF | TGTGCCAGCACCCTCCACGGCATAGGCGCGCAGCCCCAGCATTTT
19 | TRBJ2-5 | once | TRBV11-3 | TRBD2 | CASADPSGSGLAGQETQYF | TGTGCCAGCGCGGACCCTAGCGGGAGTGGGCTAGCGGGACAAGAGACCCAGTACTTC
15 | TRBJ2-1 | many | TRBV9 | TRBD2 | CASSVGSGIGDEQFF | TGTGCCAGCAGCGTAGGAAGCGGGATCGGGGATGAGCAGTTCTTC
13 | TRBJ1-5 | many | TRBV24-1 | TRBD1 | CATSDREYQPQHF | TGTGCCACTAGCGACAGGGAATATCAGCCCCAGCATTTT
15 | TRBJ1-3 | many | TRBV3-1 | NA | CASSQGTPGGNTIYF | TGTGCCAGCAGCCAAGGGACGCCGGGAGGAAACACCATATATTTT
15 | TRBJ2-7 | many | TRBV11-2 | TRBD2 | CASSPLEGLTYEQYF | TGTGCCAGCAGCCCCCTAGAGGGACTAACCTACGAGCAGTACTTC
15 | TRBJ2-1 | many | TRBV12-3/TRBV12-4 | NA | CASTTWRDPQNEQFF | TGTGCCAGCACCACTTGGAGGGACCCGCAAAATGAGCAGTTCTTC
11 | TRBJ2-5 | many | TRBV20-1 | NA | CSLLALETQSF | TGCAGCCTCTTGGCCCTAGAGACCCAGTCCTTC
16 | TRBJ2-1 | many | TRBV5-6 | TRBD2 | CASSLPGLAGSNEQFF | TGTGCCAGCAGCTTACCGGGACTAGCGGGAAGTAATGAGCAGTTCTTC
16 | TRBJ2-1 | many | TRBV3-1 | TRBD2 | CASSHRLAANYNEQFF | TGTGCCAGCAGCCACCGACTAGCGGCCAACTACAATGAGCAGTTCTTC
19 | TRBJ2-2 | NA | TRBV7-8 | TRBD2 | CASSSAALTSGVNPGELFF | TGTGCCAGCAGCTCCGCGGCCCTTACTAGCGGGGTAAACCCCGGGGAGCTGTTTTTT
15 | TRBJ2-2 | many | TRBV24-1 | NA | CATSDFRMNTGELFF | TGTGCCACCAGTGATTTTCGGATGAACACCGGGGAGCTGTTTTTT
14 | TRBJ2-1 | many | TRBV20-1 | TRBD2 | CSAPGTSPSNEQFF | TGCAGTGCTCCCGGGACTAGCCCCTCGAATGAGCAGTTCTTC
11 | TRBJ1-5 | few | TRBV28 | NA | CASGLNQPQHF | TGTGCCAGCGGACTCAATCAGCCCCAGCATTTT
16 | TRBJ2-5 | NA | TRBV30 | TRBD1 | CAWSVRGTAPRETQYF | TGTGCCTGGAGTGTACGTGGGACAGCCCCCAGGGAGACCCAGTACTTC
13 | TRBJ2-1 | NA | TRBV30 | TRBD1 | CAWSARTGNEQFF | TGTGCCTGGAGTGCCCGGACAGGGAATGAGCAGTTCTTC
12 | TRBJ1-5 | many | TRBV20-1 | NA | CSASRGNQPQHF | TGCAGTGCTTCCAGGGGCAATCAGCCCCAGCATTTT
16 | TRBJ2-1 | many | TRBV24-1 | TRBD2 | CATSRGGGSAGNEQFF | TGTGCCACCAGTCGAGGAGGCGGGAGTGCGGGTAATGAGCAGTTCTTC
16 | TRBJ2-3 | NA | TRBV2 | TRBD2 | CASSEQRGLLGDTQYF | TGTGCCAGCAGTGAACAGCGGGGGCTTCTGGGGGATACGCAGTATTTC
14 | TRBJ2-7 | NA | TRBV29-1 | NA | CSVRTGTSTYEQYF | TGCAGCGTCAGGACAGGGACTAGCACCTACGAGCAGTACTTC
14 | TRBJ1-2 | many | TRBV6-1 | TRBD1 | CASSATGGPYGYTF | TGTGCCAGCAGTGCAACAGGGGGGCCATATGGCTACACCTTC
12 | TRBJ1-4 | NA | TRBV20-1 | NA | CSANEGTEKLFF | TGCAGTGCTAACGAAGGGACTGAAAAACTGTTTTTT
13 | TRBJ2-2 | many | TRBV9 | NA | CASSGGWTGELFF | TGTGCCAGCAGCGGAGGATGGACCGGGGAGCTGTTTTTT
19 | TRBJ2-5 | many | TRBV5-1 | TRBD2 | CASSLVPIAGGSYQETQYF | TGCGCCAGCAGCTTGGTCCCCATAGCGGGGGGCTCGTACCAAGAGACCCAGTACTTC
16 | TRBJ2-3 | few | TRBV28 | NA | CASSLPGIAATDTQYF | TGTGCCAGCAGTCTGCCAGGGATAGCGGCCACAGATACGCAGTATTTT
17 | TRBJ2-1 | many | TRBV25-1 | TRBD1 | CASSEDRGRRRKNEQFF | TGTGCCAGCAGTGAAGACAGGGGGCGCAGACGGAAAAATGAGCAGTTCTTC
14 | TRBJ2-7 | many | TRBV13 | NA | CASSQSVLSGEQYF | TGTGCCAGCAGCCAATCGGTCCTTTCGGGCGAGCAGTACTTC
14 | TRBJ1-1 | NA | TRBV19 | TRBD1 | CASSIRGQGTEAFF | TGTGCCAGTAGTATAAGGGGACAGGGCACTGAAGCTTTCTTT
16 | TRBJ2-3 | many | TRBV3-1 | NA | CASSQIVGVRTDTQYF | TGTGCCAGCAGCCAAATAGTCGGGGTCCGCACAGATACGCAGTATTTT
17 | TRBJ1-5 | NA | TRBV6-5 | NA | CASSYGRLAKGNQPQHF | TGTGCCAGCAGTTACGGCCGACTAGCGAAGGGCAATCAGCCCCAGCATTTT
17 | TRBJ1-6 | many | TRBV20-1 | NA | CSARDIAADPYNSPLHF | TGCAGTGCTAGAGATATAGCGGCAGATCCCTATAATTCACCCCTCCACTTT
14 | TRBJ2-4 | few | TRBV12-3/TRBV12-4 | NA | CASSLKGAKNIQYF | TGTGCCAGCAGTTTAAAAGGGGCCAAAAACATTCAGTACTTC